This T cell receptor (beta chain) was documented in a study of CD8+CD57+ T cells in acquired aplastic anemia. Study observations and caveats: Shared by patients and controls, fewer than 30 CD8+ CDR3s were abundant in patients.

Genomic DNA, the template, was used for profiling of the TCR beta VDJ and CDR3. TCRdb recomputed calls from the reads with MiXCR, one row per CDR3 protein. The sample lists 150,000 to 200,000 distinct CDR3 sequences, around 66% seen once, with around 42% in the top ten. Germline CDR1 SNHLY, CDR2 FYNNEI. V shed 6 bases, J shed 3 bases, and the junction held 6 bases outside the gene matches. The CDR3 is made up of 14 amino acids. A remark on this clonotype: Its antigen is not known.

The sample taken for sequencing was sorted CD4+, CD8+, or CD8+CD57+ T cells (not recorded which) from PBMCs. The receptor's source is a human donor with severe aplastic anemia or a healthy control (not recorded which). V usage is TRBV2 and J usage is TRBJ1-2, with TRBD1 identical over 8 bases. CDR3 residues: CASRPSGGDYGYTF. The DNA for the CDR3 is TGTGCCAGCAGACCCTCAGGGGGCGACTATGGCTACACCTTC.